This TCR beta chain was captured in a study of blood T cell repertoires in COVID-19. Study-wide background: Samples came from the United States, Italy and Spain, spanning acute and convalescent COVID-19. PBMCs, B-cell-depleted T cells, or T cells provided the cDNA or gDNA that made up the material.

J gave up 5 bases and V 8 bases, and 7 bases lay outside the gene matches. The CDR3 has 14 residues. The germline V gene has CDR1 SEHNR and CDR2 FQNEAQ (reference sequence). Per the original methods: Estimates of nucleated cell counts were drawn from the amplification of reference gene primers. Produced via immunoSEQ multiplex PCR; TCRdb's table is partial and in-frame only. From that table come the V and J calls and clone size; the DNA was used to work out D and trimming. This table holds 180,000 or so clones, 89% found once. The rearrangement links TRBV7-9 to TRBJ2-7; TRBD2 matches at 12 bases. Sequencing used PBMCs or T cells enriched from blood (not recorded which). This clonotype was sampled from a young woman who had recovered from COVID-19. DNA of the CDR3: TGTGCCAGCGGTCTAGCGGGAGGGCCTGACGAGCAGTACTTC. Its protein product is CASGLAGGPDEQYF.